A single sample gave rise to the 17 T cell receptor beta chains below, sequenced in a study of T cells in Graves' hyperthyroidism and ophthalmopathy. Amplification of TCR beta CDR3 regions was performed using RNA transcripts as template. A set of HTBI primers served as the primers for a first-round RT-PCR of the TCR CDR3. A single record per CDR3 protein comes from TCRdb applying MiXCR to the multiplex PCR reads. The sample has hundreds of thousands of distinct CDR3 sequences, 14% seen once; the top ten hold roughly 10%. Sequencing input: blood. These receptors were obtained from a woman in her late teens or twenties with Graves' hyperthyroidism.

This clonotype was counted ten times or more. The gene calls are TRBV7-9 and TRBJ2-3, with 9 bases fitting TRBD2. Germline loops: CDR1 SEHNR, CDR2 FQNEAQ (reference sequence). The V gene end was trimmed by 3 bases and the J gene end by 0 bases; junction bases not matched to a gene: 10. The CDR3 has 18 residues. The CDR3, as DNA: TGTGCCAGCAGCTTCCGTTTGGCTCTAGCGGGGAGCACAGATACGCAGTATTTT. Amino acid sequence: CASSFRLALAGSTDTQYF.

This clonotype was picked up many times. The chain links TRBV5-1 to TRBJ2-2; no reliable D call. The length of the CDR3 is 13 residues. Germline assignment: CDR1 SGHRS and CDR2 YFSETQ. With 6 bases removed from V and 1 base from J, the gap between germline ends came to 7 bases. CDR3 amino acids: CASTHQNTGELFF. The CDR3, as DNA: TGCGCCAGCACCCACCAGAACACCGGGGAGCTGTTTTTT.

The CDR3 loop reads CAIGRGGGTDTQYF. The CDR3 nucleotides read TGTGCCATCGGGAGGGGAGGGGGCACAGATACGCAGTATTTT. The chain employs TRBV7-9 and TRBJ2-3, with 8 bases that match TRBD2. Germline values: CDR1 SEHNR, CDR2 FQNEAQ (reference sequence). CDR3 size: 14 residues. J was trimmed by 1 base and V by 10 bases; bases with no gene match: 7.

In its sample, this clonotype was seen a few times. The chain is built from TRBV5-8 and TRBJ1-1; D gene uncertain. Germline loops: CDR1 SGHTS, CDR2 YDEGEE. Trimming cost V 0 bases and J 10 bases, with 13 bases left between them. The CDR3 consists of 13 residues. Here the CDR3 reads CASSLVASPVAFF. The DNA of the CDR3 is TGTGCCAGCAGCTTGGTGGCCTCCCCGGTAGCTTTCTTT.

This clonotype has at least ten counts. This chain joins TRBV6-1 and TRBJ2-1; no clear D. The CDR3 is made up of 12 amino acids. Trimming cost V 2 bases and J 4 bases, with 3 bases left between them. Germline V gives CDR1 MNHNS, CDR2 SASEGT. CDR3 residues: CASSERYNEQFF. CDR3 sequence (DNA): TGTGCCAGCAGTGAAAGGTACAATGAGCAGTTCTTC.

In this sample, this clonotype turned up a few times. The chain employs TRBV20-1 and TRBJ2-1; no definite D call. This CDR3 comprises 14 residues. From germline, CDR1 is DFQATT and CDR2 SNEGSKA (reference sequence). CDR3 DNA: TGCAGCGTTAGAGTGGCTTACTCCTACAATGAGCAGTTCTTC. Translating it yields CSVRVAYSYNEQFF.

This clonotype was seen a few times. The V and J genes are TRBV15 and TRBJ2-3; unclear D gene. Between the trimmed V and J ends, which lost 0 bases and 4 bases, there was a span of 17 bases. The CDR3 is 17 amino acids. CDR1 is LNHNV, CDR2 YYDKDF, per germline (reference sequence). Here the CDR3 DNA reads TGTGCCACCAGCAGAGAGGCGGATTTGAGACGCGCAGATACGCAGTATTTT. Encoded protein: CATSREADLRRADTQYF.

V is TRBV5-1 and J is TRBJ2-3, with 8 bases that match TRBD2. The CDR3 sequence is 15 residues long. Germline CDR1 is SGHRS and CDR2 is YFSETQ. V lost 1 base, J lost 1 base, and 2 bases stayed unmatched. The CDR3 DNA sequence: TGCGCCAGCAGCTTGCAGACTAGCGGCACAGATACGCAGTATTTT. Protein sequence: CASSLQTSGTDTQYF.

The gene calls are TRBV7-9 and TRBJ2-6; no clear D gene. Germline V CDR1 and CDR2: SEHNR, FQNEAQ (reference sequence). Trimming stripped 1 base from V and 2 bases from J, with 3 bases between. The CDR3 is made up of 14 amino acids. The CDR3 sequence: CASSLVAGANVLTF. CDR3 sequence (DNA): TGTGCCAGCAGCTTAGTAGCTGGGGCCAACGTCCTGACTTTC.

The sample holds a few counts of this clonotype. This sequence joins TRBV7-9 and TRBJ1-1; D is unresolved. Trimming took off 1 base at V and 0 bases at J, with 12 bases between the two ends. CDR1 SEHNR and CDR2 FQNEAQ come from the germline V gene (reference sequence). This CDR3 is built from 16 residues. CDR3 in DNA: TGTGCCAGCAGCTTAGAAGTTATACAGATGAACACTGAAGCTTTCTTT. Translation: CASSLEVIQMNTEAFF.

The sample holds many counts of this clonotype. V is TRBV28 and J is TRBJ1-2; D not certain. The CDR3 has 12 residues. Germline V gives CDR1 MDHEN, CDR2 SYDVKM. V shed 6 bases and J shed 8 bases, with 13 bases lying between them. This chain's CDR3 is CASSLRAGGYTF. Here the CDR3 DNA reads TGTGCCAGCAGCCTTCGGGCGGGGGGCTACACCTTC.

This clonotype was found a few times. The J gene is TRBJ1-4, the V gene TRBV12-3 or TRBV12-4, with 10 bases lining up with TRBD1. The CDR3 totals 15 residues. V lost 4 bases and J lost 6; bases outside the gene matches: 5. The CDR3 reads CASSYRQGADEKLFF. As DNA, the CDR3 is TGTGCCAGCAGTTATAGACAGGGGGCGGATGAAAAACTGTTTTTT.

The rearrangement uses TRBV19 and TRBJ2-7, with D unclear. The germline CDR1 and CDR2 sequences are LNHDA and SQIVND (reference sequence). The CDR3 spans 12 residues. Trimming stripped 3 bases from V and 2 bases from J, with 5 bases between. The CDR3 reads CASSMGAYEQYF. DNA of the CDR3: TGTGCCAGTAGTATGGGCGCCTACGAGCAGTACTTC.

In its sample, this clonotype was seen a few times. The chain joins TRBV6-5 to TRBJ2-3, with D hard to call. The CDR3 runs 15 residues. Germline V lookup: CDR1 MNHEY, CDR2 SVGAGI. The V end was cut by 2 bases, the J end by 4 bases, with 13 bases between. For the CDR3, the DNA is TGTGCCAGCAGTTACCCCGAGTCTTTGGCAGATACGCAGTATTTT. It specifies CASSYPESLADTQYF.

This clonotype was detected only a few times. The DNA of the CDR3 is TGCGCCAGCAGCCAAGGTCAGACTAATGAAAAACTGTTTTTT. This codes for CASSQGQTNEKLFF. The chain recombines TRBV4-1 with TRBJ1-4; D remains ambiguous. V dropped 1 base and J dropped 2 bases, with 5 bases sitting between them. Germline V gives CDR1 MGHRA, CDR2 YSYEKL. This CDR3 is built from 14 residues.

This clonotype came up a few times. The CDR3 DNA sequence: TGTGCCAGCAGTTACAGCCCGGCGGAACTGTTTTTT. Translated: CASSYSPAELFF. This chain uses TRBV12-3 or TRBV12-4 with TRBJ1-4; D not resolved. V was cut by 4 bases and J by 12 bases, with 12 bases left in between. This CDR3 has 12 amino acids.

This clonotype appeared many times. This chain connects TRBV7-2 to TRBJ2-5; D may match TRBD1 or TRBD2 (5 bases each). Germline-derived CDR1 and CDR2 are SGHTA and FQGNSA. Trimming stripped 8 bases from V and 0 bases from J, with 13 bases between. The CDR3 length is 14 residues. CDR3 sequence reads: CASLGDVNQETQYF. The CDR3, as DNA: TGTGCCAGCTTGGGGGACGTTAACCAAGAGACCCAGTACTTC.